This paragraph reports one T cell receptor (beta chain). This sample is part of a study of T cell changes during pregnancy in multiple sclerosis. The method was immunoSEQ multiplex PCR; TCRdb's version includes in-frame clones alone and lacks a portion of them. The sample records 100,000 or so clones, 80% to 95% being singletons. V lost 1 base and J lost 3; bases outside the gene matches: 4. Germline values: CDR1 SEHNR, CDR2 FQNEAQ (reference sequence). This CDR3 region has 15 residues. The specimen comprised peripheral blood, sampled in the second trimester of pregnancy. The TCR comes from a female donor with multiple sclerosis, enrolled in a pregnancy study. The V and J genes are TRBV7-9 and TRBJ1-1; 8 bases fit TRBD1. The DNA for the CDR3 is TGTGCCAGCAGCTTAGGGCAGGGGGCGCACACTGAAGCTTTCTTT. Translation: CASSLGQGAHTEAFF.